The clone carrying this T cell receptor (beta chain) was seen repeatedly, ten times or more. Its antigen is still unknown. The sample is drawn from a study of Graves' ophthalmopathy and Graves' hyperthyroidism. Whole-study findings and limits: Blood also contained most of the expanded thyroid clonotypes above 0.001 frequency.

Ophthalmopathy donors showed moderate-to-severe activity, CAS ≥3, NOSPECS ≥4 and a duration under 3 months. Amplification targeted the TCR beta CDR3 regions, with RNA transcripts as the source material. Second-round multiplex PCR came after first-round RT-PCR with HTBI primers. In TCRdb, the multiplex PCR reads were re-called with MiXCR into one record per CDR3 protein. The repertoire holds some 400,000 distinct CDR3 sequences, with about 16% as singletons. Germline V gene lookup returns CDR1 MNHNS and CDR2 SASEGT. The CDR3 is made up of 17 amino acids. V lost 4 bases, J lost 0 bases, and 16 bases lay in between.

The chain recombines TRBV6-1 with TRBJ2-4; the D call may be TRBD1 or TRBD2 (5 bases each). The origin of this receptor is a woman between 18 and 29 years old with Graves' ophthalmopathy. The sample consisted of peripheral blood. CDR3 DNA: TGTGCCAGCAGTGGAGGGACGGGCCTTCTAGCCAAAAACATTCAGTACTTC. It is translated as CASSGGTGLLAKNIQYF.